This T cell receptor (beta chain) was sequenced during a study of OX40 agonist ivuxolimab in advanced cancers. In the study overall: A partial response was reached by three patients: one with hepatocellular carcinoma and two with cutaneous melanoma.

Repertoires were generated with immunoSEQ multiplex PCR, while TCRdb's copy carries only in-frame clones and drops some. Here the sample spans tens of thousands of clones, 75% to 90% being singletons. Trimming cost V 3 bases and J 4 bases; bases outside gene matches: 5. The CDR3 covers 15 residues. The germline V gene encodes CDR1 LNHDA and CDR2 SQIVND (reference sequence). V usage is TRBV19 and J usage is TRBJ2-2; 7 bases fit TRBD1. The receptor was isolated from an adult with an advanced solid tumor such as melanoma, head and neck, liver or kidney cancer. The starting material was CD4+ or CD8+ T cells sorted from blood, obtained in a trial of the OX40 agonist ivuxolimab. CDR3: CASSIYRQGTGELFF. The CDR3 DNA follows: TGTGCCAGTAGTATCTACAGACAGGGCACCGGGGAGCTGTTTTTT.